The clone carrying this T cell receptor beta chain was recorded a few times. The sample originates from a study of blood T cell repertoires in COVID-19. Study-level information: Samples of COVID-19 (acute and convalescent) were obtained from the United States, Italy and Spain. In each case, the material was cDNA or gDNA derived from T cells, B-cell-depleted T cells, or PBMCs.

The germline gives CDR1 LGHDT, CDR2 YNNKEL (reference sequence). The length of the CDR3 is 16 residues. Trimming cost V 0 bases and J 12 bases; bases outside gene matches: 11. Original handling: Amplifying reference gene primers gave estimates of nucleated cell counts. TCRdb's table, derived via immunoSEQ multiplex PCR, lists solely in-frame clones and lacks some. The D gene and trimming were derived from the DNA, and the V and J assignments and clone size from that table. The table shows 150,000 to 200,000 clones, with roughly four fifths occurring only once. Sequenced material: peripheral blood. The chain has TRBV3-1 (or the pseudogene TRBV3-2) and TRBJ1-4; 9 bases map to TRBD1. This sequence was found in a human donor in a cohort sampled during active COVID-19. CDR3 bases: TGTGCCAGCAGCCAAGATCCCCAACAGGGGGCGAGGGAACTGTTTTTT. It yields the protein CASSQDPQQGARELFF.